A single sample gave rise to the 25 T cell receptor beta chains below, sequenced in a study of early T cells in non-severe SARS-CoV-2 infection. TCRdb processed the 5' RACE reads anew with MiXCR; each CDR3 protein has one entry. The repertoire holds 62,000 or so distinct CDR3 sequences, with about 10% as singletons. The sequencing here drew on whole blood, taken at baseline. The receptors here all came from an adult who was a healthcare worker with PCR-confirmed SARS-CoV-2 infection or an uninfected control (not recorded which).

This clonotype was counted only a few times. The V call is TRBV20-1, the J call TRBJ2-5; 16 bases agree with TRBD2. Germline CDR1 and CDR2: DFQATT and SNEGSKA (reference sequence). The CDR3 has 16 amino acids. Unmatched junction bases numbered 6, after V lost 4 bases and J lost 4 bases. The chain's CDR3 is CSATGTSGRDRETQYF. The CDR3 bases are TGCAGTGCTACCGGGACTAGCGGGAGGGATAGAGAGACCCAGTACTTC.

The chain links TRBV7-2 to TRBJ2-1; D ambiguous. The germline CDR1 and CDR2 sequences are SGHTA and FQGNSA. V lost 2 bases to trimming and J lost 3 bases, with 11 bases between them. The CDR3 covers 15 residues. In DNA form, the CDR3 reads TGTGCCAGCAGCTTAAGGGAACGGAACTACAATGAGCAGTTCTTC. Its translation is CASSLRERNYNEQFF. Using reference TRBV7-2 and TRBJ2-1 for the parts outside the CDR3, the full variable domain is GAGVSQSPSNKVTEKGKDVELRCDPISGHTALYWYRQSLGQGLEFLIYFQGNSAPDKSGLPSDRFSAERTGGSVSTLTIQRTQQEDSAVYLCASSLRERNYNEQFFGPGTRLTVL.

The chain carries TRBV10-3 and TRBJ2-3; TRBD1 agrees at 10 bases. Germline V CDR1 and CDR2: ENHRY, SYGVKD. V was clipped by 0 bases and J by 4 bases; unmatched bases: 7. The CDR3 consists of 17 residues. CDR3 loop: CAISESGGTGDSDTQYF. Here the CDR3 DNA reads TGTGCCATCAGTGAGTCTGGTGGGACAGGGGATTCAGATACGCAGTATTTT.

V is TRBV20-1 and J is TRBJ2-1, with 11 bases matching TRBD2. The germline gives CDR1 DFQATT, CDR2 SNEGSKA (reference sequence). The V gene end was trimmed by 4 bases and the J gene end by 7 bases; junction bases not matched to a gene: 21. This CDR3 is built from 19 residues. CDR3 in amino acids: CSAIDFSGRASTFPNEQFF. CDR3 coding DNA: TGCAGTGCTATAGACTTTAGCGGGAGGGCCTCGACCTTTCCTAATGAGCAGTTCTTC.

This clonotype was observed many times. The CDR3 DNA follows: TGTGCCAGCACCACTCTGGACAGGGTAAACACCGGGGAGCTGTTTTTT. Protein product: CASTTLDRVNTGELFF. The chain uses TRBV27 and TRBJ2-2; 8 positions agree with TRBD1. This CDR3 spans 16 amino acids. V lost 7 bases to trimming and J lost 2 bases; unmatched junction nucleotides: 9. Looked up from germline, CDR1 is MNHEY and CDR2 is SMNVEV (reference sequence).

The chain is built from TRBV29-1 and TRBJ2-1, with D tentatively TRBD1 (6 bases). Germline assignment: CDR1 SQVTM and CDR2 ANQGSEA. Trimming stripped 3 bases from V and 4 bases from J, with 10 bases between. The CDR3 is made up of 13 amino acids. CDR3 DNA sequence: TGCAGCGTTGACGGACAGCCGTACAATGAGCAGTTCTTC. It encodes CSVDGQPYNEQFF.

Only a few counts were recorded for this clonotype. The rearrangement joins TRBV2 to TRBJ1-4; TRBD1 might be the D (6 bases). The CDR3 runs to 14 residues. Germline V gene data show CDR1 as SNHLY and CDR2 as FYNNEI. Trimming removed 7 bases at V and 10 bases at J, with 19 bases between. The CDR3 is CASKQGFSDGKLFF. CDR3 nucleotides: TGTGCCAGCAAACAGGGTTTTAGTGATGGAAAACTGTTTTTT.

The V gene is TRBV29-1, the J gene TRBJ1-1; 8 bases fit TRBD1. V lost 1 base to trimming and J lost 5 bases; unmatched junction nucleotides: 9. Germline CDR1 and CDR2: SQVTM and ANQGSEA. CDR3 size: 15 residues. The chain's CDR3 is CSVEALGTGGTEAFF. The CDR3, as DNA: TGCAGCGTTGAAGCCCTTGGGACAGGTGGAACTGAAGCTTTCTTT. Supplemented by reference TRBV29-1 and TRBJ1-1, the full variable domain reads SAVISQKPSRDICQRGTSLTIQCQVDSQVTMMFWYRQQPGQSLTLIATANQGSEATYESGFVIDKFPISRPNLTFSTLTVSNMSPEDSSIYLCSVEALGTGGTEAFFGQGTRLTVV.

This clonotype was seen only a few times. The chain is built from TRBV11-2 and TRBJ1-3, with D perhaps TRBD1 (5 bases). CDR1 and CDR2 (germline): SGHAT, FQNNGV. Trimming took off 4 bases at V and 1 base at J, with 11 bases between the two ends. The CDR3 spans 15 residues. CDR3 DNA sequence: TGTGCCAGCAGCTGGGACCACGGATCTGGAAACACCATATATTTT. Its protein product is CASSWDHGSGNTIYF.

This clonotype turned up a few times. V is TRBV2 and J is TRBJ1-1; 9 bases agree with TRBD1. The germline CDR1 and CDR2 sequences are SNHLY and FYNNEI. The CDR3 contains 14 residues. The ends lost 4 bases at V and 1 base at J; junction bases unmatched: 1. In DNA, the CDR3 is TGTGCCAGCAGTGCGGACAGGGGGAACACTGAAGCTTTCTTT. Translation: CASSADRGNTEAFF.

The chain recombines TRBV6-5 with TRBJ2-7, with TRBD2 matching 7 bases. With 8 bases clipped from V and 3 bases from J, the junction kept 4 bases outside the gene matches. Germline CDR1 MNHEY, CDR2 SVGAGI. The CDR3 consists of 12 residues. CDR3 amino acids: CASGPGGYEQYF. The CDR3 region has the DNA TGTGCCAGCGGTCCGGGGGGCTACGAGCAGTACTTC.

This clonotype was seen only a few times. CDR3 loop: CSALNQGSYNEQFF. CDR3 bases: TGCAGCGCCTTAAACCAGGGCTCCTACAATGAGCAGTTCTTC. This chain connects TRBV29-1 to TRBJ2-1; D perhaps matches TRBD1 (5 bases). This CDR3 region has 14 residues. CDR1 and CDR2 from the germline V gene are SQVTM and ANQGSEA. V lost 7 bases and J 0 bases, leaving 13 bases between the germline ends.

This rearrangement joins TRBV3-1 to TRBJ1-1; weak D call: TRBD1 (5 bases). V gave up 4 bases and J gave up 4 bases, with 10 bases separating them. Germline CDR1 LGHDT, CDR2 YNNKEL (reference sequence). The CDR3 consists of 13 residues. The CDR3, as DNA: TGTGCCAGCAGCCCCCGGGACGGCACTGAAGCTTTCTTT. Translating it yields CASSPRDGTEAFF.

The table lists this clonotype with many counts. This chain's CDR3 is CASSAPQGGSYNEQFF. CDR3 DNA: TGTGCCAGTAGTGCCCCGCAGGGGGGCTCCTACAATGAGCAGTTCTTC. The rearrangement links TRBV19 to TRBJ2-1, with D perhaps matching TRBD1 (7 bases). The CDR3 runs to 16 residues. V was pared by 5 bases and J by 0 bases, with 14 bases between. CDR1 and CDR2 (germline): LNHDA, SQIVND (reference sequence).

This clonotype was detected only a few times. The chain joins TRBV11-3 to TRBJ2-1; TRBD1 agrees at 9 bases. Germline V gene lookup returns CDR1 SGHNT and CDR2 YENEEA. After removal of 5 bases from V and 6 bases from J, the junction contained 8 bases not matched to a gene. The CDR3 runs to 15 residues. This chain's CDR3 is CASSTEGQGPNEQFF. The CDR3 DNA sequence: TGTGCCAGCAGCACCGAGGGACAGGGTCCCAATGAGCAGTTCTTC.

V gene TRBV5-1 combines with J gene TRBJ2-5; 9 bases match TRBD1. The CDR3 is made up of 15 amino acids. CDR1 SGHRS and CDR2 YFSETQ come from the germline V gene. The ends lost 2 bases at V and 5 bases at J; junction bases unmatched: 7. The chain's CDR3 is CASSLKQDRGETQYF. The CDR3 region has the DNA TGCGCCAGCAGCTTAAAGCAAGACAGGGGGGAGACCCAGTACTTC.

CDR3 sequence (DNA): TGTGCCAGCACCAGAGGAGGGGAAGCCATTTCTGGAAACACCATATATTTT. This encodes CASTRGGEAISGNTIYF. The chain is built from TRBV6-5 and TRBJ1-3; D perhaps matches TRBD1 (5 bases). The CDR3 consists of 17 residues. The germline gives CDR1 MNHEY, CDR2 SVGAGI. With 7 bases removed from V and 1 base from J, the gap between germline ends came to 20 bases.

This clonotype showed up many times. This rearrangement joins TRBV19 to TRBJ2-3; TRBD2 matches at 13 bases. J lost 2 bases, V lost 5 bases, and 4 bases had no gene match. The CDR3 sequence is 16 residues long. Germline V CDR1 and CDR2: LNHDA, SQIVND (reference sequence). As DNA, the CDR3 is TGTGCCAGTAGTCTTGGACTAGCGGGAGCCACAGATACGCAGTATTTT. Translated, it gives CASSLGLAGATDTQYF.

This clonotype was observed many times. V and J are TRBV15 and TRBJ1-1; 9 nucleotides align to TRBD1. Losses at the gene ends were 3 bases for V and 8 bases for J; bases not matched to a gene: 4. Per the germline V gene, CDR1 is LNHNV and CDR2 is YYDKDF (reference sequence). This CDR3 has 13 residues. The chain's CDR3 is CATSRRTGEEAFF. CDR3 coding DNA: TGTGCCACCAGCAGGAGGACAGGGGAGGAAGCTTTCTTT.

This clonotype was recorded a few times. The J gene is TRBJ1-1, the V gene TRBV12-5, with D perhaps TRBD1 (6 bases). V lost 0 bases to trimming and J lost 4 bases, with 15 bases between them. This CDR3 contains 16 residues. Germline CDR1 and CDR2: LGHNT and FRNRAP. The CDR3 sequence is CASGLVVSRGGTEAFF. The CDR3 nucleotides are TGTGCTAGTGGTTTGGTAGTATCCAGGGGTGGCACTGAAGCTTTCTTT.

Worth noting for this clonotype: The junction shows a germline mismatch at one end, possibly a read error. The rearrangement uses TRBV7-3 and TRBJ2-1; perhaps D is TRBD1 or TRBD2 (5 bases each). Germline V gene data show CDR1 as SGHTA and CDR2 as FQGTGA. The CDR3 covers 14 residues. This CDR3 reads CASSRDKPGPPSLF. DNA of the CDR3: TGTGCCAGCAGCAGGGATAAACCGGGACCCCCGTCGCTCTTC.

This clonotype came up many times. This chain joins TRBV20-1 and TRBJ2-7, with 7 nucleotides matching TRBD2. The CDR3 has 13 residues. Germline CDR1 DFQATT, CDR2 SNEGSKA (reference sequence). Trimming at V came to 7 bases and at J to 0 bases, leaving 6 bases not matched to a gene. CDR3 region: CSVLERGSYEQYF. The CDR3 DNA sequence: TGCAGTGTCCTGGAGCGGGGCTCCTACGAGCAGTACTTC.

This clonotype has a handful of counts. J is TRBJ2-1 and V is TRBV7-2; no firm D call. This CDR3 contains 17 residues. Germline values: CDR1 SGHTA, CDR2 FQGNSA. V lost 1 base to trimming and J lost 2 bases, with 15 bases between them. The DNA of the CDR3 is TGTGCCAGCAGCTTAGATGGTCCTGGCGGAGCCTACAATGAGCAGTTCTTC. This gives the protein CASSLDGPGGAYNEQFF.

This clonotype has at least ten counts. The gene calls are TRBV20-1 and TRBJ2-5, with D hard to call. Germline V CDR1 and CDR2: DFQATT, SNEGSKA (reference sequence). Trimming removed 2 bases at V and 1 base at J, with 17 bases between. The CDR3 length is 16 residues. This CDR3 is CSARPYRTTAQETQYF. The CDR3 DNA sequence: TGCAGTGCTAGACCTTACAGAACAACCGCCCAAGAGACCCAGTACTTC.

For this clonotype: Relative to the germline gene, one junction end is altered; a read error may explain this. The V and J genes are TRBV27 and TRBJ2-1, with 7 bases that match TRBD2. Germline CDR1 is MNHEY and CDR2 is SMNVEV (reference sequence). The CDR3 runs to 14 residues. In nucleotides, the CDR3 is TGTGCCAGCAGTCAAGGAAGCGGGATTGGTGAGCATTTCTTC. It yields the protein CASSQGSGIGEHFF.